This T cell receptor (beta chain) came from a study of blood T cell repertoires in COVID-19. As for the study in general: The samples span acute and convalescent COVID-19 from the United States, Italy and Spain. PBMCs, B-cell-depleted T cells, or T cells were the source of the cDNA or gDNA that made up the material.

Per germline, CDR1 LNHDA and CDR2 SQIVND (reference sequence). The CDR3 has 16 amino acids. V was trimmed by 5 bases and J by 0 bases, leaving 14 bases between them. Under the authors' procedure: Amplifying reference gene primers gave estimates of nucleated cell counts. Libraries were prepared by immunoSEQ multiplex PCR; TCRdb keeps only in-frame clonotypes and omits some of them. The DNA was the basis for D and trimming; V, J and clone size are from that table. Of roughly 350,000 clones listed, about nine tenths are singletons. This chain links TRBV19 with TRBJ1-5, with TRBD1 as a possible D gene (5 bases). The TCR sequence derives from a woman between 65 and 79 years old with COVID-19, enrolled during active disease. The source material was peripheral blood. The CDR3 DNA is TGTGCCAGTAGTGCTTCGATCGGGGGTAGCAATCAGCCCCAGCATTTT. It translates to CASSASIGGSNQPQHF.